The 10 T cell receptor beta chains given below trace back to one sample, sequenced in a study of identical twins (dated by TCRdb to between 2015 and 2016). Libraries came from 5' RACE. For sequencing, an Illumina HiSeq 2000 was employed. TCRdb reran the public reads through fastp at Q25 and MiXCR, keeping productive beta chains. Rows are combined by CDR3 protein, so each entry shows the most common genes and DNA. The table for this sample lists a few hundred thousand distinct CDR3 sequences; 10% to 15% of them were counted only once. Together, the top ten hold under 4.5% of the sample. This same sample was also part of a study on yellow fever vaccine responses in identical twins.

Sample: memory (CD45RO+) T cells sorted from blood. Per the publication, the cell subset or site label means: CD45RO+ enriched T cells. These receptors were obtained from a woman aged 18-29 years in good health.

This clonotype appeared many times. The chain recombines TRBV6-2 or TRBV6-3 with TRBJ2-7, with D possibly being TRBD1 or TRBD2 (5 bases each). Trimming cost V 2 bases and J 6 bases, with 11 bases left between them. From germline, CDR1 is MNHEY and CDR2 SVGEGT. The CDR3 has 13 residues. The CDR3 DNA reads TGTGCCAGCAGTTACGGTGAGGGGCGCGAGCAGTACTTC. It specifies CASSYGEGREQYF.

The chain employs TRBV7-6 and TRBJ2-6, with 7 bases fitting TRBD1. The V gene's germline CDR1 is SGHVS and CDR2 FNYEAQ. The CDR3 has 16 residues. V lost 1 base and J lost 0; bases outside the gene matches: 0. CDR3: CASSLGDSSGANVLTF. The DNA for the CDR3 is TGTGCCAGCAGCTTAGGGGACAGCTCTGGGGCCAACGTCCTGACTTTC.

This clonotype occurred many times. The CDR3 DNA reads as TGTGCCAGCAGCCCAACAGGTACGGAATCCTACGAGCAGTACTTC. This gives the protein CASSPTGTESYEQYF. The chain employs TRBV3-1 and TRBJ2-7; TRBD1 might be the D (5 bases). Trimming left V 4 bases short and J 1 base short, with 14 bases between. Germline lookup yields CDR1 LGHDT and CDR2 YNNKEL (reference sequence). This CDR3 is 15 amino acids long.

CDR3 in DNA: TGTGCCAGCAGTCCCCACGGGACAGGTCCAACCGAAAACATTCAGTACTTC. Translation gives CASSPHGTGPTENIQYF. The chain joins TRBV6-1 to TRBJ2-4, with 8 nucleotides matching TRBD1. Losses at the gene ends were 5 bases for V and 5 bases for J; bases not matched to a gene: 14. The CDR3 sequence is 17 residues long. CDR1 and CDR2 (germline): MNHNS, SASEGT.

Ten or more counts support this clonotype. J is TRBJ1-4 and V is TRBV3-1, with 7 bases that match TRBD1. Germline V gene lookup returns CDR1 LGHDT and CDR2 YNNKEL (reference sequence). The CDR3 extends over 13 amino acids. Unmatched junction bases numbered 5, after V lost 6 bases and J lost 7 bases. This chain's CDR3 is CASRGGASEKLFF. CDR3 in DNA: TGTGCCAGCAGAGGGGGCGCATCTGAAAAACTGTTTTTT.

There are many counts of this clonotype. V gene TRBV2 combines with J gene TRBJ2-2; D may be TRBD2 (5 bases). The V end was cut by 2 bases, the J end by 4 bases, with 11 bases between. Germline CDR1 and CDR2: SNHLY and FYNNEI. The CDR3 has 15 amino acids. The CDR3 loop reads CASSELRVSTGELFF. Here the CDR3 DNA reads TGTGCCAGCAGTGAATTGCGGGTTAGCACCGGGGAGCTGTTTTTT.

This clonotype has a count of ten or more. The genes are TRBV12-3 or TRBV12-4 and TRBJ2-2; a possible D gene is TRBD1 (5 bases). This CDR3 region has 16 residues. V was clipped by 6 bases and J by 4 bases, with 18 bases between them. The chain's CDR3 is CASSPSSRVGTGELFF. CDR3 nucleotides: TGTGCCAGCAGCCCCTCCAGCAGGGTGGGCACCGGGGAGCTGTTTTTT.

V and J are TRBV7-2 and TRBJ2-3; 12 bases are shared with TRBD2. The length of the CDR3 is 15 residues. Germline-derived CDR1 and CDR2 are SGHTA and FQGNSA. V was clipped by 1 base and J by 10 bases; unmatched bases: 6. CDR3: CASSLVPSGRAAQYF. The CDR3 DNA reads as TGTGCCAGCAGCTTAGTTCCTAGCGGGAGGGCCGCGCAGTATTTT.

Only a few counts were recorded for this clonotype. The genes are TRBV6-5 and TRBJ1-2; D possibly corresponds to TRBD1 (6 bases). The CDR3 totals 14 residues. Germline V gene lookup returns CDR1 MNHEY and CDR2 SVGAGI. With 0 bases removed from V and 7 bases from J, the gap between germline ends came to 12 bases. This CDR3 is CASSYSSGDAGYTF. CDR3 DNA sequence: TGTGCCAGCAGTTACTCTTCAGGGGATGCTGGCTACACCTTC.

This clonotype was recorded a few times. The chain has TRBV12-3 or TRBV12-4 and TRBJ2-2; D not resolved. Between the trimmed V and J ends, which lost 8 bases and 7 bases, there was a span of 17 bases. The CDR3 runs to 14 residues. Here the CDR3 DNA reads TGTGCCAGCGGTCTGGGGTTAATGCTCGGGGAGCTGTTTTTT. Amino acids: CASGLGLMLGELFF.